This entry concerns a single T cell receptor beta chain. The entry originates in a study of blood T cell repertoires in COVID-19. Germline-derived CDR1 and CDR2 are GTSNPN and SVGIG (reference sequence). The CDR3 is 11 residues long. V was trimmed by 3 bases and J by 6 bases, leaving 8 bases between them. TCRdb's copy holds only in-frame clones and misses some; the assay was immunoSEQ multiplex PCR. This table holds around 190,000 clones, around nine tenths found once. This TCR was recovered from a man younger than 45 with acute or convalescent COVID-19. The genes are TRBV30 and TRBJ1-1, with D possibly matching TRBD1 (5 bases). The sample taken for sequencing was peripheral blood. The CDR3 nucleotides are TGTGCCTGGAGGCCGACAGCTGAAGCTTTCTTT. Residues: CAWRPTAEAFF.